The entry below describes one T cell receptor beta chain. Germline V CDR1 and CDR2: LGHDT, YNNKEL (reference sequence). CDR3 size: 14 residues. Trimming pared 0 bases from V and 3 bases from J, leaving 8 bases between. This sample was taken from a study of CD8 T cells in Susac syndrome. With random hexamers, roughly 0.5 to 1 ug RNA was reverse transcribed. TCRdb passed the immunoSEQ multiplex PCR reads through MiXCR, listing each CDR3 protein once. The sample lists about 240,000 distinct CDR3 sequences, almost 97% seen once, with approximately 0.1% in the top ten. Sequenced input: CD4+ T cells from PBMCs. This clonotype originated in a human donor with Susac syndrome. The V call is TRBV3-1, the J call TRBJ1-2, with no clear D. The CDR3 bases are TGTGCCAGCAGCCAAGAGAAGACACACTATGGCTACACCTTC. This sequence encodes CASSQEKTHYGYTF.